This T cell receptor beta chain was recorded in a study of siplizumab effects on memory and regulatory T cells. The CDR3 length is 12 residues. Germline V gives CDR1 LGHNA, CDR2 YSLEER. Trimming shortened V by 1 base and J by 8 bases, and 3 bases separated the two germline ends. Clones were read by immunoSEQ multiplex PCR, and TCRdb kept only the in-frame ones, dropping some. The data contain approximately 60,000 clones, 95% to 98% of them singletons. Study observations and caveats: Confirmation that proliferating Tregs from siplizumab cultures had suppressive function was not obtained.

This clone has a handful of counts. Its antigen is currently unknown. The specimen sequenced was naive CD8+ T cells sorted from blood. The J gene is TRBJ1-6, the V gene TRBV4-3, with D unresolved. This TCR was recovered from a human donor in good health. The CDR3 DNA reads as TGCGCCAGCAGCCAAGGTGATTCACCCCTCCACTTT. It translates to CASSQGDSPLHF.